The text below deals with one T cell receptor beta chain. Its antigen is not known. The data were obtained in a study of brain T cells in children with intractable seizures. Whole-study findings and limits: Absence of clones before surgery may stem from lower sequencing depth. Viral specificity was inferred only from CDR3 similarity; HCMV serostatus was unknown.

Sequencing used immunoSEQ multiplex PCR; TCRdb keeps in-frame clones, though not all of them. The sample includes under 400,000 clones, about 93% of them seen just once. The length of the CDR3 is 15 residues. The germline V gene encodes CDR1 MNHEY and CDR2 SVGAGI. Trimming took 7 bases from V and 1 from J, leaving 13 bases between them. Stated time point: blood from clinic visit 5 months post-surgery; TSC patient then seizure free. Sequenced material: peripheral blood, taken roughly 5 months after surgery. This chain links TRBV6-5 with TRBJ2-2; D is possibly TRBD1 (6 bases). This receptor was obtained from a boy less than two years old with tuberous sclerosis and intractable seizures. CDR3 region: CASTRPGQNTGELFF. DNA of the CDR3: TGTGCCAGCACCCGGCCGGGACAGAACACCGGGGAGCTGTTTTTT.